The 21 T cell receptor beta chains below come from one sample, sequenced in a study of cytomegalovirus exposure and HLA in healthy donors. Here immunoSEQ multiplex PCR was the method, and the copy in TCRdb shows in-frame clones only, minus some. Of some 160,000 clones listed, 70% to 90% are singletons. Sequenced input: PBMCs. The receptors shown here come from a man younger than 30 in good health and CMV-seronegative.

CDR3 in amino acids: CASSEQVNQPQHF. The CDR3 nucleotides are TGTGCCAGCAGTGAGCAGGTGAATCAGCCCCAGCATTTT. The chain has TRBV27 and TRBJ1-5; D gene uncertain. Germline values: CDR1 MNHEY, CDR2 SMNVEV (reference sequence). CDR3 size: 13 residues. Trimming left V 5 bases short and J 4 bases short, with 9 bases between.

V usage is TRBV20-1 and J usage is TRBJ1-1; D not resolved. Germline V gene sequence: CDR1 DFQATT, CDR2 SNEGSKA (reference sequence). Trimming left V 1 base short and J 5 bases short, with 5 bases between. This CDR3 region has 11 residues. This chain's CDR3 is CSARVITEAFF. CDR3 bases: TGCAGTGCTAGAGTAATAACTGAAGCTTTCTTT.

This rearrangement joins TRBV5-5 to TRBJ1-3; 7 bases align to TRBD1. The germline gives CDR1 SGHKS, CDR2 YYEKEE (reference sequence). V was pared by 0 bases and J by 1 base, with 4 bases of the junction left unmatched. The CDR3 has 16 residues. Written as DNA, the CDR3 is TGTGCCAGCAGCTTGGATGACAGGGTATCTGGAAACACCATATATTTT. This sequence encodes CASSLDDRVSGNTIYF.

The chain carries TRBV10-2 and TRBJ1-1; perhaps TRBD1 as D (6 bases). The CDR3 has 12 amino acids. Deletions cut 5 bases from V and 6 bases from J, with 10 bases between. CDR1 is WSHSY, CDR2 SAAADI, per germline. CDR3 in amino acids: CASSHGQSEAFF. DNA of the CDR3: TGCGCCAGCAGTCACGGACAGTCTGAAGCTTTCTTT.

The CDR3 sequence is CASSEGRMETGNTIYF. The CDR3 DNA reads TGCGCCAGCAGTGAAGGTCGGATGGAGACTGGAAACACCATATATTTT. V is TRBV10-2 and J is TRBJ1-3; D unresolved. CDR1 and CDR2 from the germline V gene are WSHSY and SAAADI. The length of the CDR3 is 16 residues. With 3 bases removed from V and 2 bases from J, the gap between germline ends came to 14 bases.

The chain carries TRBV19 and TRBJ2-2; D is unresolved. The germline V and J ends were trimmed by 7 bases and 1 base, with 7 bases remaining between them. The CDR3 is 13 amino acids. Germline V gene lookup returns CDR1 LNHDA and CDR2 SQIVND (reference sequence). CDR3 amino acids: CASIKWNTGELFF. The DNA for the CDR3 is TGTGCCAGTATAAAATGGAACACCGGGGAGCTGTTTTTT.

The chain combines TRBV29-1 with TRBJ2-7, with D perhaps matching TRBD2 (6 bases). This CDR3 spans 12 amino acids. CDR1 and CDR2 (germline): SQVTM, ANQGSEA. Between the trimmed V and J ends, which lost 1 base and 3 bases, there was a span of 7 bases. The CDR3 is CSVEVADYEQYF. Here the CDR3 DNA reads TGCAGCGTTGAAGTAGCGGACTACGAGCAGTACTTC.

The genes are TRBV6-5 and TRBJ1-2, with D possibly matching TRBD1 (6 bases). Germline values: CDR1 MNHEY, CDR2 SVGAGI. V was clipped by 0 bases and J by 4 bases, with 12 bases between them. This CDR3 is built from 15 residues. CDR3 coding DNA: TGTGCCAGCAGTTACTCCGGACAGACAGTCTATGGCTACACCTTC. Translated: CASSYSGQTVYGYTF.

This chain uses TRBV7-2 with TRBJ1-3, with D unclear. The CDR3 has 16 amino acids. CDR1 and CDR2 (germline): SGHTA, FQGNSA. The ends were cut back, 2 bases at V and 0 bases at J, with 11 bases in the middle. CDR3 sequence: CASSLMSRSSGNTIYF. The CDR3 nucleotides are TGTGCCAGCAGCTTAATGTCTCGTTCCTCTGGAAACACCATATATTTT.

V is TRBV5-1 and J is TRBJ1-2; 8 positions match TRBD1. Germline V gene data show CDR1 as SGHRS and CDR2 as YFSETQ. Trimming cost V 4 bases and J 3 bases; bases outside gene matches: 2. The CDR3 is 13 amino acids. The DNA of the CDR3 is TGCGCCAGCAGCACACAGGGGGACTATGGCTACACCTTC. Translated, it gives CASSTQGDYGYTF.

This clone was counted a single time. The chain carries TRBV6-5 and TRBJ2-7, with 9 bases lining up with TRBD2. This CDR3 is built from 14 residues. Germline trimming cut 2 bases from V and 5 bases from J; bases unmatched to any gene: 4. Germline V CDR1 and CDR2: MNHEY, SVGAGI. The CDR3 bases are TGTGCCAGCAGTTACGAGCGGGGGGAACACGAGCAGTACTTC. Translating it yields CASSYERGEHEQYF.

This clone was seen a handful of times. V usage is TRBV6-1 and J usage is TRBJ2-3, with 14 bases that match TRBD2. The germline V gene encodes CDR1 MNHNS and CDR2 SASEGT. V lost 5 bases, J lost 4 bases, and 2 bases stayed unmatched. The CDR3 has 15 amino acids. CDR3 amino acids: CASSQTSGGADTQYF. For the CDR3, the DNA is TGTGCCAGCAGTCAGACTAGCGGGGGGGCAGATACGCAGTATTTT.

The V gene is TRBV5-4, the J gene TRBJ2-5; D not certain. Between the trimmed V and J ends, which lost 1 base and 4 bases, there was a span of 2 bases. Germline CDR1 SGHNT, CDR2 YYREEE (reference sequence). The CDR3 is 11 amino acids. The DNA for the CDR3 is TGTGCCAGCAGCTTGCGAGAGACCCAGTACTTC. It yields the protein CASSLRETQYF.

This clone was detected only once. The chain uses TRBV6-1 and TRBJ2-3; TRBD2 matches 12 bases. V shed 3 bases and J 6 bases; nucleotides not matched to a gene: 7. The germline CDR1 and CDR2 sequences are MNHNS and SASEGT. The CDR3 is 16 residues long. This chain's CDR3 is CASSDGLAGSVDTQYF. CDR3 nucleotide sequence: TGTGCCAGCAGTGACGGACTAGCGGGGTCGGTGGATACGCAGTATTTT.

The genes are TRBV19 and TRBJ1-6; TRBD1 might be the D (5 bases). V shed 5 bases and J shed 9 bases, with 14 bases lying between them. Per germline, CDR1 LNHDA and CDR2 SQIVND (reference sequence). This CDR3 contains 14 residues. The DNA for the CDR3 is TGTGCCAGTAGTTTGGACACCGAGGCTTCACCCCTCCACTTT. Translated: CASSLDTEASPLHF.

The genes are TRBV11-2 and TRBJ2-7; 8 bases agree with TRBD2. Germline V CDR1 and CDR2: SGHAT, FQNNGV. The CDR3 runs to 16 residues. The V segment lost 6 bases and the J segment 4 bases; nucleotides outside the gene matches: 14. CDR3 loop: CASRMPGRAKRYEQYF. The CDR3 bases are TGTGCCAGCAGAATGCCCGGGAGGGCCAAAAGGTACGAGCAGTACTTC.

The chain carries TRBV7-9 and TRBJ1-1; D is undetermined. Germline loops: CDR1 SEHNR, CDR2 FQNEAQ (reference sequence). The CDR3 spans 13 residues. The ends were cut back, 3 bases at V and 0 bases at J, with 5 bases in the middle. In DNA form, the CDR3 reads TGTGCCAGCAGCTTTGGGCTGAACACTGAAGCTTTCTTT. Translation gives CASSFGLNTEAFF.

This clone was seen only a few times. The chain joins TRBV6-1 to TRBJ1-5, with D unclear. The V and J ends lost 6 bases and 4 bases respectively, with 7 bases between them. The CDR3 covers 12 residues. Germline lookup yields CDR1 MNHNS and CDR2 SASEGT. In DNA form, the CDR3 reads TGTGCCAGCAGGACATCTAATCAGCCCCAGCATTTT. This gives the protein CASRTSNQPQHF.

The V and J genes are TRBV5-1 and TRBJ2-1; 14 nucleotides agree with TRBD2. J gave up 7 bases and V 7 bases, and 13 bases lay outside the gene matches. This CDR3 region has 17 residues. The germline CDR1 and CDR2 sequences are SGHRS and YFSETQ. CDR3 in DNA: TGCGCCAGCGATATCACCCCCGGGACTAGCGGGAGAAATGAGCAGTTCTTC. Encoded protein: CASDITPGTSGRNEQFF.

The CDR3, as DNA: TGTGCCAGCTCACCAAGCCGACCAGGCACCGGGGAGCTGTTTTTT. Protein: CASSPSRPGTGELFF. The chain uses TRBV18 and TRBJ2-2; no definite D call. The CDR3 has 15 residues. Trimming pared 2 bases from V and 4 bases from J, leaving 11 bases between. The germline V gene has CDR1 KGHSH and CDR2 LQKENI.

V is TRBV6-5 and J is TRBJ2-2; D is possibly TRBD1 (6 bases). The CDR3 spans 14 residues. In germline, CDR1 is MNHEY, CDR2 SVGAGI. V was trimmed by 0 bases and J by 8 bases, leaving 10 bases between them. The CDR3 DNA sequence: TGTGCCAGCAGTTACTCTTGGGGGCCGGGGGAGCTGTTTTTT. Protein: CASSYSWGPGELFF.